Listed below are T cell receptor beta chains from one sample, sequenced in a study of shared clonotypes between healthy human individuals. The data were produced by immunoSEQ multiplex PCR, yet TCRdb's version contains in-frame clones alone and is incomplete. Of some 2.3 million clones listed, 85% to 95% are singletons. Input material: naive CD4+ T cells from PBMCs. These receptors originate from a man between 18 and 35 years old in good health. Some clones in this sample may be carry-over from other donors' samples. CDR3s include the opening cysteine and the closing phenylalanine or tryptophan. Each record gives: J gene, D gene, CDR3 length, V gene, clone size, CDR3 protein, CDR3 DNA. The D gene is left open where the match is weak. Only part of the rows carry a size: once, few, many, or a class if the clone is expanded.

>TRBJ1-2|-|13|TRBV2|-
CASGVAENYGYTF
TGTGCCAGCGGGGTTGCAGAGAACTATGGCTACACCTTC
>TRBJ1-1|-|18|TRBV28|-
CASSLLGKAGGLGTEAFF
TGTGCCAGCAGCCTATTGGGGAAGGCCGGGGGGCTCGGCACTGAAGCTTTCTTT
>TRBJ1-1|-|14|TRBV6-5|-
CASSIRGLGTEAFF
TGTGCCAGCAGCATAAGGGGCTTGGGCACTGAAGCTTTCTTT
>TRBJ2-5|-|14|TRBV5-4|-
CASSLGPLEETQYF
TGTGCCAGCAGCTTGGGGCCCCTGGAGGAGACCCAGTACTTC
>TRBJ2-1|-|12|TRBV6-1|once
CASSALESEQFF
TGTGCCAGCAGTGCTCTAGAGAGTGAGCAGTTCTTC
>TRBJ2-2|-|13|TRBV5-1|-
CASSLERTGELFF
TGCGCCAGCAGCTTGGAGAGAACCGGGGAGCTGTTTTTT
>TRBJ2-2|-|15|TRBV11-3|-
CASSLAPGDAGELFF
TGTGCCAGCAGCTTAGCGCCAGGGGACGCCGGGGAGCTGTTTTTT
>TRBJ1-2|-|12|TRBV2|-
CASRDGTYGYTF
TGTGCCAGCAGGGACGGAACCTATGGCTACACCTTC
>TRBJ2-7|TRBD2|19|TRBV29-1|-
CSVAAFAGGGSPNSYEQYF
TGCAGCGTTGCCGCTTTCGCCGGGGGGGGGAGCCCCAACTCCTACGAGCAGTACTTC
>TRBJ2-2|-|12|TRBV6-5|-
CASTNFLGELFF
TGTGCCAGCACCAACTTTCTCGGGGAGCTGTTTTTT
>TRBJ2-3|-|12|TRBV4-1|-
CASSHVADTQYF
TGCGCCAGCAGCCACGTGGCAGATACGCAGTATTTT
>TRBJ1-1|-|15|TRBV19|-
CASSPREGRNTEAFF
TGTGCCAGTAGTCCCCGAGAGGGGAGGAACACTGAAGCTTTCTTT
>TRBJ2-4|-|16|TRBV4-2|-
CASSQAHAGAKNIQYF
TGTGCCAGCAGCCAAGCTCACGCGGGAGCCAAAAACATTCAGTACTTC
>TRBJ2-7|-|14|TRBV2|-
CASSEEGGGYEQYF
TGTGCCAGCAGTGAGGAAGGAGGGGGCTACGAGCAGTACTTC
>TRBJ2-7|-|16|TRBV28|-
CASRGSNSGRIHEQYF
TGTGCCAGCAGGGGGTCCAATTCAGGGAGAATCCACGAGCAGTACTTC
>TRBJ2-1|-|13|TRBV5-1|-
CASSSQLKGEQFF
TGCGCCAGCAGCTCCCAACTTAAGGGTGAGCAGTTCTTC
>TRBJ1-2|-|16|TRBV5-4|-
CASSLDSGLRSYGYTF
TGTGCCAGCAGCTTAGACTCCGGGCTTAGAAGCTATGGCTACACCTTC
>TRBJ2-7|-|16|TRBV19|-
CASSPRVSDSSYEQYF
TGTGCCAGTAGTCCGAGGGTTTCGGACAGTTCCTACGAGCAGTACTTC
>TRBJ2-1|-|11|TRBV6-5|-
CASSYRNEQFF
TGTGCCAGCAGTTATAGGAATGAGCAGTTCTTC
>TRBJ2-5|-|11|TRBV9|-
CASSDQETQYF
TGTGCCAGCTCGGACCAAGAGACCCAGTACTTC
>TRBJ2-5|-|13|TRBV5-1|-
CASSPDDPETQYF
TGCGCCAGCAGCCCCGACGATCCAGAGACCCAGTACTTC
>TRBJ2-4|-|16|TRBV19|-
CASSIQALVAKNIQYF
TGTGCCAGTAGTATACAAGCCTTGGTAGCCAAAAACATTCAGTACTTC
>TRBJ1-2|-|11|TRBV7-9|-
CASSLEGGYTF
TGTGCCAGCAGCTTAGAGGGTGGCTACACCTTC
>TRBJ1-2|-|12|TRBV29-1|-
CSVTGAPGGYTF
TGCAGCGTTACGGGGGCGCCGGGGGGCTACACCTTC
>TRBJ1-5|TRBD1|17|TRBV28|-
CASSYRRTGAIVQPQHF
TGTGCCAGCAGCTATAGGCGGACAGGGGCAATTGTGCAGCCCCAGCATTTT
>TRBJ2-1|-|16|TRBV29-1|-
CSVEGMEGRSYNEQFF
TGCAGCGTTGAAGGAATGGAGGGGAGATCCTACAATGAGCAGTTCTTC
>TRBJ2-1|TRBD2|15|TRBV30|-
CAWSSGLAGESEQFF
TGTGCCTGGAGTTCGGGACTAGCGGGAGAAAGTGAGCAGTTCTTC
>TRBJ2-7|TRBD1|13|TRBV7-8|-
CASSPRTGWEQYF
TGTGCCAGCAGCCCGAGGACAGGATGGGAGCAGTACTTC
>TRBJ1-5|-|13|TRBV7-2|-
CASSTDSNQPQHF
TGTGCCAGCAGCACGGACAGCAATCAGCCCCAGCATTTT
>TRBJ1-5|TRBD1|13|TRBV6-5|-
CASRTGVNQPQHF
TGTGCCAGCAGGACAGGGGTCAATCAGCCCCAGCATTTT
>TRBJ1-1|TRBD1|12|TRBV2|-
CATATGDTEAFF
TGTGCCACCGCGACAGGGGACACTGAAGCTTTCTTT
>TRBJ1-2|-|10|TRBV20-1|-
CDSTSYGYTF
TGCGACAGTACCTCCTATGGCTACACCTTC
>TRBJ1-3|TRBD1|16|TRBV7-9|-
CASSERRDRAGNTIYF
TGTGCCAGCAGCGAGAGACGGGACAGGGCTGGAAACACCATATATTTT
>TRBJ2-2|-|20|TRBV21-1|once
CASSNPESDRGRKNTGELFF
TGTGCCAGCAGCAATCCGGAGAGTGACAGGGGGCGGAAGAACACCGGGGAGCTGTTTTTT
>TRBJ1-1|-|16|TRBV18|-
CASSPHPGLVNTEAFF
TGTGCCAGCTCACCACACCCGGGGCTCGTTAACACTGAAGCTTTCTTT
>TRBJ2-2|-|14|TRBV7-5|-
CVRSFSGYTGELFF
TGTGTCAGAAGCTTTAGCGGATACACCGGGGAGCTGTTTTTT
>TRBJ2-1|-|19|TRBV19|-
CASSPRRRTQQPGDNEQFF
TGTGCCAGTAGTCCACGGCGAAGGACTCAACAACCGGGCGACAATGAGCAGTTCTTC
>TRBJ2-7|TRBD1|14|TRBV14|-
CASSSFTGAYEQYF
TGTGCCAGCAGCTCTTTTACAGGGGCCTACGAGCAGTACTTC
>TRBJ2-3|TRBD1|16|TRBV5-1|-
CASSLDGQESTDTQYF
TGCGCCAGCAGCTTGGATGGACAGGAAAGCACAGATACGCAGTATTTT
>TRBJ2-1|-|15|TRBV28|-
CASSWNRGELGEQFF
TGTGCCAGCAGTTGGAATAGGGGGGAATTAGGTGAGCAGTTCTTC
>TRBJ2-7|-|16|TRBV19|-
CASSKLGGTSSYEQYF
TGTGCCAGTAGTAAGTTAGGCGGGACCAGCTCCTACGAGCAGTACTTC
>TRBJ2-1|-|11|TRBV7-6|-
CASSPGGGQFF
TGTGCCAGCAGCCCCGGAGGGGGGCAGTTCTTC
>TRBJ2-2|-|16|TRBV5-4|-
CASSPPWGAVAGELFF
TGTGCCAGCAGCCCCCCGTGGGGGGCCGTGGCCGGGGAGCTGTTTTTT
>TRBJ2-7|TRBD2|15|TRBV7-2|-
CASSLEGLAGDEQYF
TGTGCCAGCAGCTTAGAGGGACTAGCGGGAGACGAGCAGTACTTC
>TRBJ2-2|-|15|TRBV15|-
CATSSARQGIGELFF
TGTGCCACCAGCAGCGCCCGGCAGGGGATCGGGGAGCTGTTTTTT
>TRBJ2-1|TRBD2|13|TRBV2|-
CASKLSGSNEQFF
TGTGCCAGCAAGCTCAGCGGGAGTAATGAGCAGTTCTTC
>TRBJ1-1|TRBD1|13|TRBV5-4|-
CASSQRQGTEAFF
TGTGCCAGCAGCCAGAGACAGGGAACTGAAGCTTTCTTT
>TRBJ2-5|-|15|TRBV11-2|-
CASSLESGVRETQYF
TGTGCCAGCAGCTTAGAATCTGGGGTCCGGGAGACCCAGTACTTC